Listed below are T cell receptor beta chains from one sample, sequenced in a study of T cell changes during pregnancy in multiple sclerosis. Libraries were prepared by immunoSEQ multiplex PCR; TCRdb keeps only in-frame clonotypes and omits some of them. The table records 100,000 or so clones, under 95% of them present only once. The specimen was peripheral blood, collected after pregnancy. Receptors were obtained from a female donor with multiple sclerosis, enrolled in a pregnancy study. Each CDR3 is given with its conserved first and last residue. Each record gives: clone size, V gene, D gene, J gene, CDR3 protein, CDR3 DNA. A D gene is named only where the DNA matches it firmly. Rows may omit the clone size; those that give it use once, few, many or a size class.

size: -; V: TRBV27; D: TRBD2; J: TRBJ2-4; CDR3: CASSSVAGGENIQYF; DNA: TGTGCCAGCAGTTCCGTAGCGGGAGGGGAAAACATTCAGTACTTC
size: -; V: TRBV28; D: TRBD1; J: TRBJ2-3; CDR3: CASSFGTGIDTQYF; DNA: TGTGCCAGCAGTTTCGGGACAGGGATAGATACGCAGTATTTT
size: -; V: TRBV19; D: TRBD2; J: TRBJ2-7; CDR3: CASSSGRAYEQYF; DNA: TGTGCCAGTAGTAGCGGGAGGGCCTACGAGCAGTACTTC
size: -; V: TRBV6-5; D: TRBD1; J: TRBJ1-2; CDR3: CASSYSPGTGAYTF; DNA: TGTGCCAGCAGTTACTCCCCTGGAACAGGGGCCTACACCTTC
size: -; V: TRBV27; D: -; J: TRBJ2-1; CDR3: CASSKQGLPVPYNEQFF; DNA: TGTGCCAGCAGTAAACAGGGACTACCTGTTCCTTACAATGAGCAGTTCTTC
size: -; V: TRBV28; D: -; J: TRBJ2-4; CDR3: CASSLFQSIQYF; DNA: TGTGCCAGCAGTTTATTTCAGTCTATTCAGTACTTC
size: -; V: TRBV7-9; D: TRBD1; J: TRBJ1-3; CDR3: CASSLPVLDRVGGNTIYF; DNA: TGTGCCAGCAGCTTACCCGTCCTCGACAGGGTGGGCGGAAACACCATATATTTT
size: -; V: TRBV5-1; D: TRBD1; J: TRBJ1-4; CDR3: CASSLAWTGLSEKLFF; DNA: TGCGCCAGCAGCTTGGCATGGACAGGGTTGAGTGAAAAACTGTTTTTT
size: -; V: TRBV2; D: TRBD1; J: TRBJ2-7; CDR3: CAILGGTGGNSVGFKYEQYF; DNA: TGTGCCATCCTCGGGGGGACAGGGGGCAATTCCGTGGGCTTCAAATACGAGCAGTACTTC
size: -; V: TRBV5-5; D: TRBD1; J: TRBJ2-7; CDR3: CASSFSLGQGYEQYF; DNA: TGTGCCAGCAGCTTCAGCCTCGGACAGGGATACGAGCAGTACTTC
size: -; V: TRBV6-5; D: -; J: TRBJ1-5; CDR3: CASSYSRGNQPQHF; DNA: TGTGCCAGCAGTTACTCGAGAGGAAATCAGCCCCAGCATTTT
size: -; V: TRBV28; D: -; J: TRBJ2-7; CDR3: CASRRIRDYEQYF; DNA: TGTGCCAGCAGAAGAATCCGGGACTACGAGCAGTACTTC
size: -; V: TRBV9; D: TRBD1; J: TRBJ1-5; CDR3: CASSAGQVSNQPQHF; DNA: TGTGCCAGCAGCGCCGGACAGGTTAGCAATCAGCCCCAGCATTTT
size: -; V: TRBV10-2; D: TRBD2; J: TRBJ2-3; CDR3: CASSGRKTSGDSTDTQYF; DNA: TGCGCCAGCAGTGGGCGAAAGACTAGCGGAGATAGCACAGATACGCAGTATTTT
size: -; V: TRBV4-3; D: -; J: TRBJ2-7; CDR3: CASSRTVRGPYEQYF; DNA: TGCGCCAGCAGCAGGACGGTACGGGGTCCCTACGAGCAGTACTTC
size: -; V: TRBV25-1; D: TRBD1; J: TRBJ2-2; CDR3: CASSESTGGTGELFF; DNA: TGTGCCAGCAGTGAATCTACAGGGGGCACCGGGGAGCTGTTTTTT
size: -; V: TRBV29-1; D: TRBD1; J: TRBJ1-1; CDR3: CSVGDSLEAFF; DNA: TGCAGCGTTGGGGACAGTCTTGAAGCTTTCTTT
size: -; V: TRBV6-1; D: TRBD2; J: TRBJ2-7; CDR3: CASSDSGDTYEQYF; DNA: TGTGCCAGCAGTGATAGCGGGGATACCTACGAGCAGTACTTC
size: -; V: TRBV7-6; D: -; J: TRBJ2-2; CDR3: CASSLITGELFF; DNA: TGTGCCAGCAGCCTTATCACCGGGGAGCTGTTTTTT
size: -; V: TRBV6-6; D: TRBD2; J: TRBJ2-5; CDR3: CASSYLAGVSETQYF; DNA: TGTGCCAGCAGTTATCTAGCGGGAGTCAGCGAGACCCAGTACTTC
size: -; V: TRBV2; D: TRBD1; J: TRBJ2-7; CDR3: CASRVQGTSYEQYF; DNA: TGTGCCAGCAGAGTACAGGGGACATCCTACGAGCAGTACTTC
size: once; V: TRBV7-6; D: TRBD1; J: TRBJ2-6; CDR3: CASSLTGGAVFSGANVLTF; DNA: TGTGCCAGCAGCTTGACAGGGGGCGCCGTCTTTTCTGGGGCCAACGTCCTGACTTTC
size: once; V: TRBV30; D: -; J: TRBJ1-2; CDR3: CAWSFPPGWNGYTF; DNA: TGTGCCTGGAGTTTCCCCCCGGGGTGGAATGGCTACACCTTC
size: -; V: TRBV19; D: TRBD1; J: TRBJ1-5; CDR3: CASSIKWDRANQPQHF; DNA: TGTGCCAGTAGTATTAAGTGGGACAGGGCTAATCAGCCCCAGCATTTT
size: -; V: TRBV19; D: TRBD1; J: TRBJ1-2; CDR3: CASSQGQGAWGYTF; DNA: TGTGCCAGTAGCCAGGGACAGGGTGCTTGGGGCTACACCTTC
size: -; V: TRBV29-1; D: TRBD1; J: TRBJ2-2; CDR3: CSVDGDRAGELFF; DNA: TGCAGCGTTGATGGGGACAGGGCCGGGGAGCTGTTTTTT
size: -; V: TRBV27; D: TRBD1; J: TRBJ2-4; CDR3: CASSFQGASIQYF; DNA: TGTGCCAGCAGTTTTCAGGGGGCGAGCATTCAGTACTTC
size: -; V: TRBV4-1; D: TRBD1; J: TRBJ1-3; CDR3: CASSQDRAPGNTIYF; DNA: TGCGCCAGCAGCCAGGACAGGGCTCCAGGAAACACCATATATTTT
size: -; V: TRBV7-9; D: -; J: TRBJ1-4; CDR3: CASSYLGRATNEKLFF; DNA: TGTGCCAGCAGTTACCTGGGTCGGGCAACTAATGAAAAACTGTTTTTT
size: -; V: TRBV11-2; D: TRBD1; J: TRBJ1-4; CDR3: CASSHSGQGAGEKLFF; DNA: TGTGCCAGCAGCCATTCCGGACAGGGGGCGGGTGAAAAACTGTTTTTT
size: -; V: TRBV7-9; D: -; J: TRBJ2-7; CDR3: CASSEPGGNSYEQYF; DNA: TGTGCCAGCAGCGAACCGGGCGGGAACTCCTACGAGCAGTACTTC
size: -; V: TRBV2; D: -; J: TRBJ2-7; CDR3: CARARGVSYEQYF; DNA: TGTGCCAGGGCCAGGGGGGTATCCTACGAGCAGTACTTC
size: -; V: TRBV5-1; D: -; J: TRBJ2-6; CDR3: CASSLLLTGIGSGANVLTF; DNA: TGCGCCAGCAGCTTACTCTTAACAGGGATTGGCTCTGGGGCCAACGTCCTGACTTTC
size: -; V: TRBV27; D: TRBD2; J: TRBJ2-7; CDR3: CASSLWRERGEQYF; DNA: TGTGCCAGCAGTTTATGGCGGGAGCGTGGCGAGCAGTACTTC
size: -; V: TRBV28; D: -; J: TRBJ1-2; CDR3: CASSLGGGRENYGYTF; DNA: TGTGCCAGCAGTTTAGGGGGGGGCAGGGAGAACTATGGCTACACCTTC
size: -; V: TRBV7-8; D: -; J: TRBJ2-2; CDR3: CASSSRVRYTGELFF; DNA: TGTGCCAGCAGCTCCCGGGTACGTTACACCGGGGAGCTGTTTTTT
size: -; V: TRBV7-6; D: TRBD1; J: TRBJ1-1; CDR3: CASSLGDSSQTLNTEAFF; DNA: TGTGCCAGCAGCTTAGGGGACAGCTCCCAGACCTTGAACACTGAAGCTTTCTTT
size: -; V: TRBV7-2; D: -; J: TRBJ2-4; CDR3: CASSLRGRVNIQYF; DNA: TGTGCCAGCAGCCTCAGGGGCCGAGTGAACATTCAGTACTTC
size: -; V: TRBV11-2; D: TRBD1; J: TRBJ2-7; CDR3: CASSSQGVTYEQYF; DNA: TGTGCCAGCAGCTCCCAGGGGGTGACCTACGAGCAGTACTTC
size: -; V: TRBV10-1; D: -; J: TRBJ2-2; CDR3: CASSARETGELFF; DNA: TGCGCCAGCAGTGCTCGGGAGACCGGGGAGCTGTTTTTT
size: -; V: TRBV7-8; D: -; J: TRBJ2-7; CDR3: CASSFTDPGYEQYF; DNA: TGTGCCAGCAGCTTCACCGACCCGGGGTACGAGCAGTACTTC
size: -; V: TRBV19; D: TRBD2; J: TRBJ2-1; CDR3: CASRYLAANEQFF; DNA: TGTGCCAGTAGATATCTAGCGGCTAATGAGCAGTTCTTC
size: -; V: TRBV11-3; D: -; J: TRBJ1-5; CDR3: CASSLEGRASNQPQHF; DNA: TGTGCCAGCAGCTTAGAGGGCAGGGCAAGCAATCAGCCCCAGCATTTT
size: -; V: TRBV19; D: TRBD1; J: TRBJ1-5; CDR3: CASSIGGTAGGQPQHF; DNA: TGTGCCAGTAGTATAGGGGGGACAGCGGGGGGACAGCCCCAGCATTTT
size: -; V: TRBV10-2; D: TRBD2; J: TRBJ2-7; CDR3: CASSENPGLAGDEQYF; DNA: TGCGCCAGCAGTGAAAACCCGGGACTAGCGGGAGATGAGCAGTACTTC